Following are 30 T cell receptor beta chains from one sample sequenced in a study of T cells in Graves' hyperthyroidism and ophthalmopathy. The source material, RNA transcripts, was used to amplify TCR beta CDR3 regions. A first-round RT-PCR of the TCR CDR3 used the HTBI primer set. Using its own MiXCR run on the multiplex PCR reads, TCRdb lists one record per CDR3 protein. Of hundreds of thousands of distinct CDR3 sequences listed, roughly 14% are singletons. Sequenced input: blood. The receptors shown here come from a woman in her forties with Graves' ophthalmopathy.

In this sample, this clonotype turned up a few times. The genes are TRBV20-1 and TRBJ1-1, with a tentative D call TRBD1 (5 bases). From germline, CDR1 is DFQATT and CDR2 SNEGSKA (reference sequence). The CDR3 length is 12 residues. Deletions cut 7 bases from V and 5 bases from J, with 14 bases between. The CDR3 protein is CSVPTGFTEAFF. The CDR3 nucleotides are TGCAGTGTCCCAACAGGTTTTACTGAAGCTTTCTTT.

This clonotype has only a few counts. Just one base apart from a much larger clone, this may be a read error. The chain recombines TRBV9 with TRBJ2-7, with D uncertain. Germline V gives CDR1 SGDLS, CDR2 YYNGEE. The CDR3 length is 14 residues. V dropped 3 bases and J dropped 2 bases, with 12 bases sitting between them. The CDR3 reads CASSAQPETYEQYF. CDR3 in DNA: TGTGCCAGCAGCGCGCAACCAGAGACCTACGAGCAGTACTTC.

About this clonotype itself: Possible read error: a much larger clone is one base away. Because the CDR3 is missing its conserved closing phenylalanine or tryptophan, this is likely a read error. For the CDR3, the DNA is TGTGCCAGCAGGGATCAGGGCTACGAGCAGTACTCC. Amino acid sequence: CASRDQGYEQYS. The chain recombines TRBV2 with TRBJ2-7; perhaps TRBD1 as D (5 bases). V lost 6 bases, J lost 3 bases, and 9 bases lay in between. The germline CDR1 and CDR2 sequences are SNHLY and FYNNEI. This CDR3 is built from 12 residues.

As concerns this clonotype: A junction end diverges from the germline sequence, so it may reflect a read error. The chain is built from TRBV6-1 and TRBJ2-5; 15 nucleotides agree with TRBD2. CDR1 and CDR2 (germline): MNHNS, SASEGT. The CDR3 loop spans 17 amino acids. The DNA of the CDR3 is TGTGCCAGCAGTGCAGGGGGACTAGCGGGAGGAGCGGAGACCCAATACTTC. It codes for CASSAGGLAGGAETQYF.

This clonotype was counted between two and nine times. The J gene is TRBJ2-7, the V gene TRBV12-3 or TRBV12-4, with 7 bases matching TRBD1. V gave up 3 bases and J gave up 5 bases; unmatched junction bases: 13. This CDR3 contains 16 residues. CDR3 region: CASSFRTQGLSDEQYF. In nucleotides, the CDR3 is TGTGCCAGCAGTTTTCGTACACAGGGGTTGTCTGACGAGCAGTACTTC.

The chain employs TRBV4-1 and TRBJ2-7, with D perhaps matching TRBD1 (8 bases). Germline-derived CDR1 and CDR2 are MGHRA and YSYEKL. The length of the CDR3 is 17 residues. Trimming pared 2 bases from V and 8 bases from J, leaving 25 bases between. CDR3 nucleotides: TGCGCCAGCAGCCAACGACTAGCTGGACAGGGAACCCACAAGCAGTACTTC. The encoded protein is CASSQRLAGQGTHKQYF.

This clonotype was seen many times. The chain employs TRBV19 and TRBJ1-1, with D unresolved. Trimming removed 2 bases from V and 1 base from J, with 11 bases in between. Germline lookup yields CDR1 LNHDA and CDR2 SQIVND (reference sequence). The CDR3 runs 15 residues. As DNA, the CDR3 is TGTGCCAGTAGTATAAGTGCGGGGTCGAACACTGAAGCTTTCTTT. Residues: CASSISAGSNTEAFF.

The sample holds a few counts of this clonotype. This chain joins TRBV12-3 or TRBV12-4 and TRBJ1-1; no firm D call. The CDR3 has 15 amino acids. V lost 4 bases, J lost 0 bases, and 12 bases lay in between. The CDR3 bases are TGTGCCAGCAGTTCGGGTGAGGGAATGAACACTGAAGCTTTCTTT. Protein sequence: CASSSGEGMNTEAFF.

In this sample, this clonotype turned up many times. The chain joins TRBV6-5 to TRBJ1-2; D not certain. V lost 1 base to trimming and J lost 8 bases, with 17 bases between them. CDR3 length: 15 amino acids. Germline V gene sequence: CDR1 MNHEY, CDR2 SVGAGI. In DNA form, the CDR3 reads TGTGCCAGCAGTTACTTTATGGCCAGCCAAGAAGGCTACACCTTC. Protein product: CASSYFMASQEGYTF.

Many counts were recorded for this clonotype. Here the CDR3 DNA reads TGTGCCAGCAGTTATGGGGCGGCGGGCAATCAGCCCCAGCATTTT. This translates into CASSYGAAGNQPQHF. The chain joins TRBV6-5 to TRBJ1-5, with D possibly matching TRBD1 (5 bases). The CDR3 extends over 15 amino acids. The germline V gene encodes CDR1 MNHEY and CDR2 SVGAGI. V was shortened by 3 bases and J by 2 bases, with 11 bases between the two germline ends.

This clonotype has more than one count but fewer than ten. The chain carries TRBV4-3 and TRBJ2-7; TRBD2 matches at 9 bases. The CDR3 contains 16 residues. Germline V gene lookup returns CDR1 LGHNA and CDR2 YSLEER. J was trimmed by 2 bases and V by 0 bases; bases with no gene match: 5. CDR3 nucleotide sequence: TGCGCCAGCAGCCAAGATGGGACTAGCAGTCCCTACGAGCAGTACTTC. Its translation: CASSQDGTSSPYEQYF.

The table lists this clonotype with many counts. CDR3 sequence (DNA): TGTGCCAGCGAAACCGGGACAGCCAACGACCTACACTATGGCTACACCTTC. Translation gives CASETGTANDLHYGYTF. The rearrangement uses TRBV28 and TRBJ1-2; 7 nucleotides align to TRBD1. The V gene's germline CDR1 is MDHEN and CDR2 SYDVKM. Trimming removed 8 bases from V and 3 bases from J; junction bases left unmatched: 18. This CDR3 spans 17 amino acids.

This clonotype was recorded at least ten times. CDR3 sequence (DNA): TGTGCCAGCAGCACCAAACAGGGGAGTTGGGACGAGCAGTACTTC. Encoded protein: CASSTKQGSWDEQYF. The chain recombines TRBV7-3 with TRBJ2-7; TRBD1 agrees at 7 bases. CDR3 size: 15 residues. Trimming took 5 bases from V and 5 from J; bases not matched to a gene: 12. Germline CDR1 and CDR2: SGHTA and FQGTGA.

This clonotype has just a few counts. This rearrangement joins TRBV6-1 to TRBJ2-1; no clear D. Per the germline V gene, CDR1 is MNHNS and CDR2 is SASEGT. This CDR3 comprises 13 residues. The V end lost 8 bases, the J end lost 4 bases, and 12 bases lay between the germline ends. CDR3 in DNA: TGTGCCAGCGCCCCTGGGCGATACAATGAGCAGTTCTTC. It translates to CASAPGRYNEQFF.

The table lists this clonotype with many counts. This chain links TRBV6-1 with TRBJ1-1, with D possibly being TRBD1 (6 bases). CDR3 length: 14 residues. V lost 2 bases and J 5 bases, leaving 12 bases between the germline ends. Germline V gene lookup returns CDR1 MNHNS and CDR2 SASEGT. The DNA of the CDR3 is TGTGCCAGCAGTGAATTCACAGGGAGGACTGAAGCTTTCTTT. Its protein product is CASSEFTGRTEAFF.

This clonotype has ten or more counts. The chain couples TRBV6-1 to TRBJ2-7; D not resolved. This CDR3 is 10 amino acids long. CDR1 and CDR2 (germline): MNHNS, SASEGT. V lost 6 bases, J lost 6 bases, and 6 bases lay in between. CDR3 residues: CASRGSEQYF. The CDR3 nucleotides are TGTGCCAGCAGGGGATCCGAGCAGTACTTC.

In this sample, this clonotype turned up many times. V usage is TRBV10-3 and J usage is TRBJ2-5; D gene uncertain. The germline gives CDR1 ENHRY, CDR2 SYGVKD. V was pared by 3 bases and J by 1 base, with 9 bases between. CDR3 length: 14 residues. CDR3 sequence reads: CAISDSPSQETQYF. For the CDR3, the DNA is TGTGCCATCAGTGACTCACCGAGCCAAGAGACCCAGTACTTC.

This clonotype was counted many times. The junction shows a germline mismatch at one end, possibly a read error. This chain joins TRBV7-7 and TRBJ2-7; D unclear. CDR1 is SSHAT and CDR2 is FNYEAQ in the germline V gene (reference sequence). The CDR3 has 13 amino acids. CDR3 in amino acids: CASSLSFSYEQYF. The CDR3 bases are TGTGCTAGCAGCTTATCCTTCTCCTACGAGCAGTACTTC.

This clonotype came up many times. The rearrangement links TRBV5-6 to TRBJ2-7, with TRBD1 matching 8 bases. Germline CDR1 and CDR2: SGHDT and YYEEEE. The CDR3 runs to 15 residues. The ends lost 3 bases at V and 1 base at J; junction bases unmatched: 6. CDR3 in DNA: TGTGCCAGCAGCTCTACAGGGGGTGGGTCCTACGAGCAGTACTTC. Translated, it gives CASSSTGGGSYEQYF.

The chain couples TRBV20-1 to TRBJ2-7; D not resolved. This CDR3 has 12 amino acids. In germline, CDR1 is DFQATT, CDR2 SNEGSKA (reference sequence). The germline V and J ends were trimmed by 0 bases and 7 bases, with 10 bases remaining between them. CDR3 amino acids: CSARDPTGEQYF. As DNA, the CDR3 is TGCAGTGCTAGAGATCCTACTGGGGAGCAGTACTTC.

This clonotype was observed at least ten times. CDR3 nucleotides: TGCAGTGCCGGGGGTACGGGAGGGCGATCCTACGAGCAGTACTTC. Translated: CSAGGTGGRSYEQYF. The J gene is TRBJ2-7, the V gene TRBV20-1; 8 bases align to TRBD2. V lost 6 bases and J lost 1; bases outside the gene matches: 11. The CDR3 consists of 15 residues. Germline V gene lookup returns CDR1 DFQATT and CDR2 SNEGSKA (reference sequence).

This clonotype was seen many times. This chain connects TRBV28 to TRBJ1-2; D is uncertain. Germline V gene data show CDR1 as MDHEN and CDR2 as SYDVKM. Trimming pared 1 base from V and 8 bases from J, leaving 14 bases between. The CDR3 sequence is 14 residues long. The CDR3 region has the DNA TGTGCCAGCAGTTTATTAGTCCGGCTTGGGGGCTACACCTTC. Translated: CASSLLVRLGGYTF.

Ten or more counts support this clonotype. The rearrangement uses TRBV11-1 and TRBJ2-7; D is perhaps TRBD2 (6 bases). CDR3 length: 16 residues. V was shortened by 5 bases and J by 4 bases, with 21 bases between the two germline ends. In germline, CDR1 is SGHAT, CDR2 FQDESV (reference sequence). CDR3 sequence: CASSLGLEDYSYEQYF. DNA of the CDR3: TGTGCCAGCAGCCTGGGGTTAGAGGACTACTCTTACGAGCAGTACTTC.

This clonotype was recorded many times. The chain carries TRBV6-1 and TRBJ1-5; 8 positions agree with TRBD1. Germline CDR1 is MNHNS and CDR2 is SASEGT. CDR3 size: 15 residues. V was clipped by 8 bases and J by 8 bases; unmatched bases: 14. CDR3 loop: CASAFLTGALEPQHF. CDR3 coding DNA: TGTGCCAGCGCGTTCTTGACAGGGGCCTTAGAGCCCCAGCATTTT.

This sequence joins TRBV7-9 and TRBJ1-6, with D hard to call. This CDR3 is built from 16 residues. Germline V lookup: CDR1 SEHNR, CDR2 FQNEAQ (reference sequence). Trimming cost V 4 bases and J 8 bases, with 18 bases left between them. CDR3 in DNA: TGTGCCAGCAGCTCTACGTTCAAGGCTATCGATTCACCCCTCCACTTT. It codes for CASSSTFKAIDSPLHF.

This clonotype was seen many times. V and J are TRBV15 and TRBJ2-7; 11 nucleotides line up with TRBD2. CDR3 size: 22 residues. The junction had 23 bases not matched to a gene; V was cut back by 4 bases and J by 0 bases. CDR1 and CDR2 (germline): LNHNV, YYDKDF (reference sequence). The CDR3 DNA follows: TGTGCCACCAGCACCAGCAGAACCCTAGCGGGAGGAAGGGGATTGAGCTCCTACGAGCAGTACTTC. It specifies CATSTSRTLAGGRGLSSYEQYF.

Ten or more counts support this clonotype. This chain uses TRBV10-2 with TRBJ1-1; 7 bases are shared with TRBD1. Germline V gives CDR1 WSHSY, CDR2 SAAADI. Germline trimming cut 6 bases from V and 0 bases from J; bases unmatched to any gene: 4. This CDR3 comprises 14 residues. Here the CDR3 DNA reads TGCGCCAGCAGGACAGGGTACATGAACACTGAAGCTTTCTTT. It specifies CASRTGYMNTEAFF.

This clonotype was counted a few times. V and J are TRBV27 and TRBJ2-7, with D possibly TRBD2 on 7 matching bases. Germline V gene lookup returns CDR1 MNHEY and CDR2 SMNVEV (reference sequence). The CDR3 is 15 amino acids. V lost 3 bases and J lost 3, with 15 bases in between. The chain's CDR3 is CASSLDRAGNYEQYF. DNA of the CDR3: TGTGCCAGCAGTTTGGACAGAGCGGGGAACTACGAGCAGTACTTC.

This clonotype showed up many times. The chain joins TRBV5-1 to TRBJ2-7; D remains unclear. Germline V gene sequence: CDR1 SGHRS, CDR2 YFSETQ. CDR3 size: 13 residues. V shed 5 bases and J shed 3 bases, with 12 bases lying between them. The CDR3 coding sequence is TGCGCCAGCAGATCCCGACTGGGCTACGAGCAGTACTTC. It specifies CASRSRLGYEQYF.

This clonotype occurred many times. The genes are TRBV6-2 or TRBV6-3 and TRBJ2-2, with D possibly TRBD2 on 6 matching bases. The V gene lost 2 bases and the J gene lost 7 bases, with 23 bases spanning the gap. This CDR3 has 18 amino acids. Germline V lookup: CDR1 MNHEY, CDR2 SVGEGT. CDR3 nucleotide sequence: TGTGCCAGCAGTTACATAAGTCGAAGCGGAGGGCCGTACGGGGAGCTGTTTTTT. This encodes CASSYISRSGGPYGELFF.